Shown below are 24 T cell receptor beta chains from a single sample sequenced in a study of T-cell memory formation after mild COVID-19. In TCRdb, the 5' RACE reads were re-called with MiXCR into one record per CDR3 protein. The table shows a few hundred thousand distinct CDR3 sequences, with approximately 14% occurring only once. Sequencing was carried out using PBMCs or a T cell subset sorted from them (not recorded which). Receptor source: a man aged 18-30 years who had mild COVID-19 (a few samples of this study predate the infection). Cell type and time point are not known.

This clonotype turned up a few times. V gene TRBV5-1 combines with J gene TRBJ2-3; 10 bases are a match to TRBD1. V lost 4 bases and J lost 2; bases outside the gene matches: 4. The CDR3 sequence is 15 residues long. Germline CDR1 reads SGHRS; CDR2 reads YFSETQ. The CDR3 DNA sequence: TGCGCCAGCAGCGTAGGGACAGGGGACACAGATACGCAGTATTTT. This codes for CASSVGTGDTDTQYF.

V gene TRBV5-5 combines with J gene TRBJ2-4; D not resolved. CDR3 length: 15 residues. Trimming stripped 4 bases from V and 6 bases from J, with 17 bases between. Germline V CDR1 and CDR2: SGHKS, YYEKEE (reference sequence). CDR3 bases: TGTGCCAGCAGCAACAACGCTGGGGTGGCAAACATTCAGTACTTC. As protein: CASSNNAGVANIQYF.

This clonotype was detected a few times. The chain uses TRBV19 and TRBJ2-5; no clear D gene. Deletions cut 3 bases from V and 5 bases from J, with 10 bases between. Looked up from germline, CDR1 is LNHDA and CDR2 is SQIVND (reference sequence). This CDR3 has 13 amino acids. The DNA for the CDR3 is TGTGCCAGTAGTATTGGTGGGATTGAGACCCAGTACTTC. Protein sequence: CASSIGGIETQYF.

This clonotype was found a few times. CDR3 loop: CASSQEGTVAFF. The CDR3 nucleotides are TGTGCCAGCAGCCAAGAAGGGACAGTGGCTTTCTTT. The chain has TRBV14 and TRBJ1-1; 7 bases fit TRBD1. V dropped 0 bases and J dropped 11; count of bases not matched to a gene: 3. This CDR3 is built from 12 residues. Germline CDR1 SGHDN, CDR2 FVKESK.

This clonotype was counted between two and nine times. This chain links TRBV29-1 with TRBJ1-1, with 8 bases that match TRBD1. With V trimmed by 7 bases and J by 4 bases, 5 bases remained unmatched. This CDR3 contains 12 residues. Per germline, CDR1 SQVTM and CDR2 ANQGSEA. CDR3 in DNA: TGCAGCGCCGCAGGGGGCGGCACTGAAGCTTTCTTT. This translates into CSAAGGGTEAFF.

This clonotype was recorded at least ten times. This sequence may be a read error, since a much larger clone differs from it by one base. This rearrangement joins TRBV6-2 or TRBV6-3 to TRBJ2-7; 11 bases map to TRBD1. V was pared by 0 bases and J by 3 bases, with 1 base of the junction left unmatched. Germline lookup yields CDR1 MNHEY and CDR2 SVGEGT. This CDR3 has 15 residues. In nucleotides, the CDR3 is TGTGCCAGCAGTTACTCCGGGACAGGGGGCTACGAGCAGTACTTC. The encoded protein is CASSYSGTGGYEQYF.

This clonotype was seen at least ten times. The chain is built from TRBV7-2 and TRBJ2-1; D is perhaps TRBD2 (6 bases). The CDR3 spans 17 residues. Germline CDR1 and CDR2: SGHTA and FQGNSA. Trimming stripped 5 bases from V and 0 bases from J, with 17 bases between. CDR3 residues: CASSHTPRGSSYNEQFF. The CDR3 region has the DNA TGTGCCAGCAGCCATACCCCCCGGGGGAGCTCCTACAATGAGCAGTTCTTC. The whole variable domain, remainder taken from reference TRBV7-2 and TRBJ2-1, is GAGVSQSPSNKVTEKGKDVELRCDPISGHTALYWYRQSLGQGLEFLIYFQGNSAPDKSGLPSDRFSAERTGGSVSTLTIQRTQQEDSAVYLCASSHTPRGSSYNEQFFGPGTRLTVL.

This clonotype was counted many times. This chain links TRBV7-9 with TRBJ1-1, with D unresolved. This CDR3 region has 15 residues. V dropped 3 bases and J dropped 0 bases, with 11 bases sitting between them. The germline CDR1 and CDR2 sequences are SEHNR and FQNEAQ (reference sequence). The CDR3 nucleotides are TGTGCCAGCAGCTTTAATCTGAGAGTGAACACTGAAGCTTTCTTT. Translation: CASSFNLRVNTEAFF.

This clonotype was counted between two and nine times. The chain carries TRBV11-1 and TRBJ2-7; 7 bases agree with TRBD1. Germline V gene sequence: CDR1 SGHAT, CDR2 FQDESV (reference sequence). J lost 6 bases, V lost 0 bases, and 8 bases had no gene match. The CDR3 contains 15 residues. CDR3 region: CASSLATGASSEQYF. In DNA form, the CDR3 reads TGTGCCAGCAGCTTAGCCACAGGGGCAAGTAGCGAGCAGTACTTC.

This chain links TRBV7-9 with TRBJ2-5; 9 bases are a match to TRBD2. Germline V gene lookup returns CDR1 SEHNR and CDR2 FQNEAQ (reference sequence). Unmatched junction bases numbered 5, after V lost 6 bases and J lost 0 bases. This CDR3 has 15 amino acids. CDR3 residues: CASREGLADQETQYF. The CDR3 DNA sequence: TGTGCCAGCAGGGAGGGACTAGCCGACCAAGAGACCCAGTACTTC.

The V gene is TRBV14, the J gene TRBJ2-5, with D tentatively TRBD1 or TRBD2 (5 bases each). This CDR3 comprises 13 residues. The V end was cut by 4 bases, the J end by 5 bases, with 11 bases between. Germline V gene data show CDR1 as SGHDN and CDR2 as FVKESK. CDR3 nucleotide sequence: TGTGCCAGCAGCCCTAGCCAGGGCGAGACCCAGTACTTC. Translated: CASSPSQGETQYF. Drawing the rest from reference TRBV14 and TRBJ2-5, the complete variable domain is EAGVTQFPSHSVIEKGQTVTLRCDPISGHDNLYWYRRVMGKEIKFLLHFVKESKQDESGMPNNRFLAERTGGTYSTLKVQPAELEDSGVYFCASSPSQGETQYFGPGTRLLVL.

In its sample, this clonotype was seen a few times. The germline gene is not matched at one end of the junction; a read error may be the cause. The chain recombines TRBV7-9 with TRBJ2-1; perhaps TRBD1 as D (6 bases). Germline-derived CDR1 and CDR2 are SEHNR and FQNEAQ (reference sequence). This CDR3 spans 12 amino acids. The CDR3 region has the DNA TGTGCCGGCAGCTTAGAGGGGGTTGAGCAGTTCTTC. Translation gives CAGSLEGVEQFF. Together with reference TRBV7-9 and TRBJ2-1, the CDR3 gives the full variable domain: DTGVSQNPRHKITKRGQNVTFRCDPISEHNRLYWYRQTLGQGPEFLTYFQNEAQLEKSRLLSDRFSAERPKGSFSTLEIQRTEQGDSAMYLCAGSLEGVEQFFGPGTRLTVL.

A word on this clonotype: A much larger clone sits a single nucleotide away, making a read error possible. The chain links TRBV6-5 to TRBJ1-2; D is unresolved. This CDR3 contains 14 residues. The ends were cut back, 0 bases at V and 2 bases at J, with 7 bases in the middle. Germline-derived CDR1 and CDR2 are MNHEY and SVGAGI. In DNA, the CDR3 is TGTGCCAGCAGTTACTCGATAGGGAACTATGGCTACACCTTC. Translating it yields CASSYSIGNYGYTF.

The rearrangement links TRBV5-1 to TRBJ2-5; tentative D call: TRBD2 (7 bases). With 4 bases removed from V and 2 bases from J, the gap between germline ends came to 15 bases. The CDR3 spans 15 residues. Germline assignment: CDR1 SGHRS and CDR2 YFSETQ. The CDR3 spells CASSMGGLGQETQYF. CDR3 nucleotides: TGCGCCAGCAGCATGGGGGGGCTGGGGCAAGAGACCCAGTACTTC.

This clonotype came up a few times. V usage is TRBV23-1 and J usage is TRBJ2-5, with 7 bases identical to TRBD1. TRBV23-1 is classed as an ORF, of uncertain function. This CDR3 spans 15 amino acids. V was clipped by 0 bases and J by 2 bases; unmatched bases: 3. The CDR3 DNA is TGCGCCAGCAGTCAATCGCCGGGACAGCAAGAGACCCAGTACTTC. It codes for CASSQSPGQQETQYF.

At least ten counts were recorded for this clonotype. J is TRBJ1-1 and V is TRBV7-2, with TRBD1 matching over 7 bases. This CDR3 comprises 14 residues. The germline V gene has CDR1 SGHTA and CDR2 FQGNSA. V lost 3 bases to trimming and J lost 8 bases; unmatched junction nucleotides: 9. The CDR3 DNA sequence: TGTGCCAGCAGCTTGGGACCAGGGGGGGAAGAAGCTTTCTTT. This sequence encodes CASSLGPGGEEAFF.

Many counts were recorded for this clonotype. The chain joins TRBV11-3 to TRBJ2-7; 7 bases match TRBD1. The CDR3 is 13 residues long. With V trimmed by 0 bases and J by 6 bases, 2 bases remained unmatched. Per germline, CDR1 SGHNT and CDR2 YENEEA. CDR3 in amino acids: CASSLESGGEQYF. The CDR3 nucleotides are TGTGCCAGCAGCTTAGAGTCAGGGGGCGAGCAGTACTTC.

V gene TRBV4-2 combines with J gene TRBJ2-1, with TRBD1 matching over 9 bases. Losses at the gene ends were 5 bases for V and 9 bases for J; bases not matched to a gene: 11. CDR1 is LGHNA and CDR2 is YNFKEQ in the germline V gene. The CDR3 has 15 residues. For the CDR3, the DNA is TGTGCCAGCAGCGTGCCGGGACAGGGTCTAGGTGAGCAGTTCTTC. This codes for CASSVPGQGLGEQFF.

This clonotype was observed at least ten times. The chain recombines TRBV7-2 with TRBJ1-1; D is uncertain. This CDR3 contains 14 residues. Between the trimmed V and J ends, which lost 4 bases and 2 bases, there was a span of 11 bases. The germline V gene has CDR1 SGHTA and CDR2 FQGNSA. Here the CDR3 reads CASSSDALNTEAFF. The CDR3 DNA is TGTGCCAGCAGCTCAGACGCGCTTAACACTGAAGCTTTCTTT.

The V gene is TRBV5-1, the J gene TRBJ2-2; D may correspond to TRBD1 or TRBD2 (6 bases each). V gave up 0 bases and J gave up 4 bases, with 10 bases separating them. The CDR3 covers 15 residues. Germline V gene sequence: CDR1 SGHRS, CDR2 YFSETQ. The CDR3 reads CASSLEGGSTGELFF. CDR3 DNA: TGCGCCAGCAGCTTGGAAGGGGGGAGCACCGGGGAGCTGTTTTTT.

This chain joins TRBV12-3 or TRBV12-4 and TRBJ1-1; D is unclear. V lost 7 bases and J lost 5, with 14 bases in between. The CDR3 runs 13 residues. This chain's CDR3 is CASKPGSGTEAFF. The CDR3 DNA sequence: TGTGCCAGCAAACCCGGGTCCGGGACTGAAGCTTTCTTT.

This clonotype has only a few counts. The genes are TRBV7-9 and TRBJ2-5; the match to TRBD1 covers 7 bases. From germline, CDR1 is SEHNR and CDR2 FQNEAQ (reference sequence). The junction had 10 bases not matched to a gene; V was cut back by 1 base and J by 5 bases. This CDR3 comprises 16 residues. The CDR3 DNA sequence: TGTGCCAGCAGCTTAGATGGGACAGACCTCACGGAGACCCAGTACTTC. This codes for CASSLDGTDLTETQYF.

The chain uses TRBV5-8 and TRBJ2-1, with 12 bases matching TRBD1. Losses at the gene ends were 1 base for V and 8 bases for J; bases not matched to a gene: 7. The CDR3 totals 16 residues. Germline CDR1 SGHTS, CDR2 YDEGEE. The CDR3 DNA sequence: TGTGCCAGCAGCTTGAAAGCCGGGACAGGGGGCGATGAGCAGTTCTTC. This gives the protein CASSLKAGTGGDEQFF.

This clonotype was observed a few times. The V and J genes are TRBV30 and TRBJ1-2; TRBD1 matches 7 bases. The V segment lost 2 bases and the J segment 9 bases; nucleotides outside the gene matches: 15. Looked up from germline, CDR1 is GTSNPN and CDR2 is SVGIG (reference sequence). CDR3 length equals 15 residues. The CDR3 bases are TGTGCCTGGAGTTCCCCCGGGACAGCGCCTCTGAGCTACACCTTC. Translated, it gives CAWSSPGTAPLSYTF.